A selection of T cell receptor beta chains follows, all from one sample in a study of OX40 agonist ivuxolimab in advanced cancers. Generated by immunoSEQ multiplex PCR, the TCRdb table keeps only in-frame clones and is missing some. The repertoire holds 30,000 to 45,000 clones, roughly four fifths seen once, with about 2% in the top ten. Sequences were derived from CD4+ or CD8+ T cells sorted from blood, sampled in a trial of the OX40 agonist ivuxolimab. The receptors come from an adult with an advanced solid tumor such as melanoma, head and neck, liver or kidney cancer. Each CDR3 is given with its conserved first and last residue. Each record gives: J gene, V gene, clone size, CDR3 protein. The size entry is marked missing in some rows and otherwise reads once, few, many or a size class.

TRBJ2-5,TRBV11-2,.,CASSLGASGETQYF
TRBJ2-5,TRBV20-1,.,CSASQETQYF
TRBJ2-3,TRBV6-4,.,CASSPGLTSTDTQYF
TRBJ1-6,TRBV4-2,few,CASSQDPTGESYNSPLHF
TRBJ1-5,TRBV5-6,.,CASTSRVYNQPQHF
TRBJ2-3,TRBV15,.,CATRLGTSGRGIADTQYF
TRBJ2-7,TRBV30,.,CAWTNRGQGFYEQYF
TRBJ2-2,TRBV5-6,.,CASSPGQGTGELFF
TRBJ2-5,TRBV11-2,.,CASSFLTGLRETQYF
TRBJ1-6,TRBV18,once,CASSSDRAQNSPLHF
TRBJ2-3,TRBV10-3,.,CAIGDRVTDTQYF
TRBJ1-6,TRBV5-1,.,CASSLEDRGAPLHF
TRBJ2-3,TRBV18,.,CASSYQLGSTDTQYF
TRBJ2-2,TRBV5-1,.,CASSFDSRGGELFF
TRBJ2-5,TRBV5-8,.,CASSRGQGGNQETQYF
TRBJ2-5,TRBV2,.,CASRRRARNPRETQYF
TRBJ1-1,TRBV5-1,.,CASSLDTGTITEAFF
TRBJ1-1,TRBV19,.,CASTRRGTMNTEAFF
TRBJ2-4,TRBV11-2,few,CASSPGGGLAKNIQYF
TRBJ1-4,TRBV20-1,.,CSARPYEKLFF
TRBJ2-5,TRBV11-1,few,CASSGRVAGDETQYF
TRBJ1-5,TRBV21-1,.,CARENQPQHF
TRBJ2-7,TRBV6-5,medium-sized,CASSYSGAYEQYF
TRBJ2-7,TRBV6-1,.,CASTSWGGRWGEQYF
TRBJ1-5,TRBV10-2,few,CATLDTYNQPQHF
TRBJ2-3,TRBV19,.,CASSSWADTQYF
TRBJ1-6,TRBV9,.,CASSETPQRDDSPLHF
TRBJ2-1,TRBV5-1,few,CASSPGGGVSYNEQFF
TRBJ2-3,TRBV5-1,.,CASSSYRSTDTQYF
TRBJ1-6,TRBV11-2,.,CASRFGLGAVISPLHF
TRBJ1-5,TRBV10-3,.,CAISGRGDQPQHF
TRBJ1-2,TRBV5-6,.,CASSPSDIRDGYTF
TRBJ1-2,TRBV6-5,.,CASSYSTKGGYGYTF
TRBJ1-1,TRBV10-1,.,CASSEMLGTEAFF
TRBJ1-2,TRBV28,.,CASSMPMGRGGYGYTF
TRBJ2-1,TRBV28,.,CASSLPGLAGGNEQFF
TRBJ2-2,TRBV7-2,few,CASSSTGLVNGELFF
TRBJ1-6,TRBV4-2,.,CASSQVRGPAGGRNSPLHF
TRBJ1-1,TRBV27,.,CASSQDRNTEAFF
TRBJ2-5,TRBV9,.,CASSFLGGASETQYF
TRBJ1-1,TRBV28,.,CASSLSVPDTEAFF
TRBJ1-1,TRBV25-1,.,CASSGEMNTEAFF
TRBJ2-1,TRBV2,.,CASSATYLLAASRNEQFF
TRBJ2-1,TRBV5-5,.,CASSLAGEQFF
TRBJ2-6,TRBV7-8,.,CASSYVAGAGANVLTF
TRBJ2-1,TRBV18,.,CASSLQGQQFF
TRBJ2-7,TRBV7-6,.,CASSPRTGYEQYF
TRBJ2-7,TRBV5-8,.,CASSLGYYEQYF
TRBJ1-6,TRBV9,.,CASSARGHNSPLHF
TRBJ1-4,TRBV5-6,.,CASSLASRGSANEKLFF
TRBJ2-5,TRBV7-9,.,CASSLGTREQETQYF